The clone carrying this T cell receptor (beta chain) was observed a few times. Its antigen remains unknown. The data belong to a study of post-analysis software for immune sequencing data. Study-wide background: The study covered relapsing-remitting, secondary progressive and progressive-relapsing courses of multiple sclerosis.

Unique molecular identifiers were built into the TCR beta cDNA libraries. TCRdb itself ran the PCR reads through MiXCR, one entry per CDR3 protein. Among about half a million distinct CDR3 sequences, around 40% were seen once, and the ten largest hold 9% to 13%. Trimming shortened V by 4 bases and J by 3 bases, and 8 bases separated the two germline ends. The CDR3 loop spans 12 amino acids. Germline CDR1 is SQVTM and CDR2 is ANQGSEA. General study findings and limits: Relative to controls, patients had a few TRBV segments at higher frequency, with TRBV5-6, TRBV5-1 and TRBV20-1 among these. Normalized Chao1 diversity was significantly reduced in patients versus controls. Samples made in the same batch grouped tightly together by F measure.

Sequencing was performed on blood. This sequence joins TRBV29-1 and TRBJ2-3; D may be TRBD2 (5 bases). The TCR comes from a girl aged 5-17 years with multiple sclerosis. The CDR3 DNA reads TGCAGCGTTGTCCGCGGGACAGATACGCAGTATTTT. Its translation: CSVVRGTDTQYF.